A single sample gave rise to the 10 T cell receptor beta chains below, sequenced in a study of blood T cell repertoires in COVID-19. Only in-frame clones appear in the TCRdb table, and some are missing; sequencing was by immunoSEQ multiplex PCR. The sample lists 350,000 to 450,000 clones, around 86% occurring once. The sequencing sample was made of peripheral blood. All receptors come from a human donor in a cohort sampled during active COVID-19.

The chain links TRBV5-1 to TRBJ2-3, with 13 bases aligning to TRBD2. The CDR3 has 17 amino acids. Germline lookup yields CDR1 SGHRS and CDR2 YFSETQ. Losses at the gene ends were 4 bases for V and 2 bases for J; bases not matched to a gene: 7. The CDR3 protein is CASSPLGLAGITDTQYF. CDR3 coding DNA: TGCGCCAGCAGCCCGCTGGGACTAGCGGGGATCACAGATACGCAGTATTTT.

The chain couples TRBV15 to TRBJ2-2, with 11 bases identical to TRBD2. The CDR3 length is 15 residues. Germline CDR1 and CDR2: LNHNV and YYDKDF (reference sequence). V dropped 9 bases and J dropped 4; count of bases not matched to a gene: 7. The DNA for the CDR3 is TGTGCCACTACGTTAGGGACTAGCGGCACCGGGGAGCTGTTTTTT. This translates into CATTLGTSGTGELFF.

V and J are TRBV12-3 or TRBV12-4 and TRBJ1-1; TRBD1 agrees at 8 bases. V gave up 7 bases and J gave up 1 base; unmatched junction bases: 2. The CDR3 runs 13 residues. CDR3 bases: TGTGCCAGCACCGACAGGGGGAACACTGAAGCTTTCTTT. Its protein is CASTDRGNTEAFF.

CDR3 in DNA: TGTGCCACCAGCAGAGATAGGGGGGGGTTCTCTGGAAACACCATATATTTT. This translates into CATSRDRGGFSGNTIYF. The J gene is TRBJ1-3, the V gene TRBV15, with a possible D match to TRBD1 (6 bases). The CDR3 length is 17 residues. V lost 0 bases and J 0 bases, leaving 12 bases between the germline ends. CDR1 and CDR2 from the germline V gene are LNHNV and YYDKDF (reference sequence).

This chain uses TRBV29-1 with TRBJ2-2; 7 positions agree with TRBD2. After removal of 2 bases from V and 7 bases from J, the junction contained 4 bases not matched to a gene. This CDR3 spans 13 amino acids. Germline values: CDR1 SQVTM, CDR2 ANQGSEA. The DNA for the CDR3 is TGCAGCGTTGAAATGGGGGAGGGCGGGGAGCTGTTTTTT. Its translation is CSVEMGEGGELFF.

V usage is TRBV5-6 and J usage is TRBJ2-5; TRBD1 might be the D (6 bases). CDR3 length equals 15 residues. V was trimmed by 4 bases and J by 5 bases, leaving 18 bases between them. Germline V gives CDR1 SGHDT, CDR2 YYEEEE. The CDR3 sequence is CASSPRGDVLETQYF. CDR3 DNA sequence: TGTGCCAGCAGCCCCAGGGGCGATGTTCTGGAGACCCAGTACTTC.

V and J are TRBV4-1 and TRBJ1-2, with a weak D call TRBD1 (6 bases). Looked up from germline, CDR1 is MGHRA and CDR2 is YSYEKL. The CDR3 extends over 13 amino acids. V was cut by 8 bases and J by 11 bases, with 21 bases left in between. The CDR3, as DNA: TGCGCCAGCTCCCCCTCCGGACAGTTATGGTACACCTTC. Translation: CASSPSGQLWYTF.

The V call is TRBV6-1, the J call TRBJ2-5; possibly TRBD1 for D (5 bases). This CDR3 is 14 amino acids long. The ends were cut back, 3 bases at V and 6 bases at J, with 14 bases in the middle. Germline V gene sequence: CDR1 MNHNS, CDR2 SASEGT. CDR3 region: CASSDRAREKTQYF. DNA for the CDR3: TGTGCCAGCAGTGACCGGGCCAGGGAAAAGACCCAGTACTTC.

J is TRBJ1-5 and V is TRBV2, with 8 bases identical to TRBD1. CDR3 length equals 14 residues. The J segment lost 4 bases and the V segment lost 7 bases, leaving 6 bases of the junction unmatched. Germline V gene data show CDR1 as SNHLY and CDR2 as FYNNEI. This CDR3 reads CASNPGGGNQPQHF. CDR3 DNA: TGTGCCAGCAATCCAGGGGGCGGGAATCAGCCCCAGCATTTT.

This rearrangement joins TRBV19 to TRBJ2-1, with 7 bases lining up with TRBD1. The CDR3 extends over 16 amino acids. V shed 5 bases and J 7 bases; nucleotides not matched to a gene: 14. Germline CDR1 reads LNHDA; CDR2 reads SQIVND (reference sequence). CDR3 nucleotide sequence: TGTGCCAGTAGTTTATCCGGGACAGTGATGAAGAATGAGCAGTTCTTC. Amino acids: CASSLSGTVMKNEQFF.